The present TCR beta chain was sequenced within a study of blood T cell repertoires in COVID-19. The overall study: Collection of acute and convalescent COVID-19 samples took place in the United States, Italy and Spain. Sample material is recorded as cDNA or gDNA derived from T cells, B-cell-depleted T cells, or PBMCs.

The CDR3 has 15 amino acids. The germline gives CDR1 SGHAT, CDR2 FQDESV (reference sequence). Trimming removed 4 bases from V and 0 bases from J, with 9 bases in between. Per the authors' pipeline: For nucleated cells, counts were estimated from reference gene primer amplification. Sequencing was performed with immunoSEQ multiplex PCR; in TCRdb, only in-frame clones are kept and a portion is missing. The DNA was the basis for D and trimming; V, J and clone size are from that table. The sample has some 38,000 clones; roughly 90% are singletons. The sequencing sample was made of peripheral blood. This TCR came from a man aged 60 to 69 with active or convalescent COVID-19. The rearrangement joins TRBV11-1 to TRBJ2-2; possibly TRBD1 for D (6 bases). CDR3 nucleotide sequence: TGTGCCAGCAGCTCAAGGGGGTCGAACACCGGGGAGCTGTTTTTT. It encodes CASSSRGSNTGELFF.